This TCR beta chain appears in the sequencing data of a study of T cell clones after liver transplantation (dated by TCRdb to about 2019). For the study in its entirety: The samples were obtained from ITN030ST, a randomized trial that attempted immunosuppression withdrawal within 2 years after liver transplantation. Donor-reactive T cell clones were identified using TCRbeta sequencing after a pre-transplant mixed lymphocyte reaction and were then followed in post-transplant blood. As an antigen-independent comparator for the donor-reactive sequences, third party-reactive TCRbeta sequences from pre-transplant MLRs were identified as well. Three of the eight recipients were HCV-positive; the others were transplanted for non-autoimmune, non-viral indications. The subjects received no induction therapy and were kept on standard immunosuppression until randomization at 12-24 months post-transplant. To count as tolerant, a recipient had to stay completely off immunosuppression for at least one year without liver enzymes climbing beyond twice the upper limit of normal. Blood samples were taken pre-transplant, pre-randomization before withdrawal, and post-randomization after full withdrawal or failed withdrawal. Of the 8 liver transplant recipients making up the studied cohort, 3 were classified as tolerant and 5 as non-tolerant.

Using immunoSEQ, frozen genomic DNA was subjected to high-throughput TCRbeta CDR3 sequencing, a process that included PCR amplification, mapping, bias correction and internal controls. The published analysis was carried out like this. Only productive rearrangements were retained, with each unique TCRbeta sequence defined by its CDR3 nucleotide sequence together with its V and J gene. For a sequence to be called donor-reactive, it needed a frequency of at least 0.01% and at least 5-fold expansion in CFSE-low cells compared with unstimulated pre-transplant cells. Per-subject minimum frequency thresholds, based on the lowest-template unstimulated sample, ensured at least 90% detection power. Jensen-Shannon divergence between the top 1000 TCRbeta sequences after and before transplant was used to measure repertoire turnover. Two-sided Fisher's exact tests were used to test for changes in the detection of donor-reactive sequences. Here the immuneACCESS table is served through TCRdb, limited to in-frame sequences with V and J called. Missing clones are a known gap in these copies; in checked studies unresolved V genes cover under half, and the rest lacks a known reason. V and J calls and clone size are those listed in that table; D and trimming were worked out from the DNA. The sample table holds 55,000 to 75,000 clones, of which about 70% were seen once. Approximately 2.6% of the sample is taken by the ten largest.

Spanning cysteine to phenylalanine, the CDR3 consists of 16 amino acids. Here the CDR3 DNA is all that survives: 48 bases in frame from base 1. V and J are trimmed by 3 bases and 1 base, and the gene matches miss 6 bases of the junction. Via the germline V gene, CDR1 is SGHDT and CDR2 YYEEEE. Unstimulated PBMCs, after thawing, were stained for CD3, CD4 and CD8 and then FACS-sorted into CD3+CD4+ and CD3+CD8+ populations. All 8 studied subjects were randomized to immunosuppression withdrawal. Genomic DNA was isolated with the Qiagen DNeasy Blood and Tissue Kit. General conclusions and limits of the study: When repertoire turnover was taken into account, detection of donor-reactive sequences was significantly reduced in 7 of 8 subjects for CD4 and in 8 of 8 subjects for CD8. Because no allograft tissue specimens were available, donor-reactive T cells may have migrated into the graft instead of being deleted. Low numbers of available donor cells limited the measurable donor-reactive repertoire in a couple of subjects. The decline in donor-reactive sequences exceeded the decline in third party-reactive sequences, suggesting partial antigen-specific deletion that was unrelated to withdrawal success. A significant post-transplant decrease in circulating donor-reactive CD4 TCRbeta sequences was observed in 5 of 8 subjects, irrespective of tolerance or HCV status. The conclusions were considered preliminary, being limited by small, heterogeneous patient numbers and non-standardized post-transplant time points.

Comments on this clone: The clone's antigen remains unknown. Base qualities are not recorded, but no much larger clone differs from it by a single base.

This receptor was obtained from a human patient who received a liver transplant. Donor T cells from the graft may be present among the T cells after a transplant. The rearrangement joined TRBV5-6 to TRBJ2-1; 8 bases in the junction line up with TRBD2. Sample: CD4+ T cells from blood, taken at the approximately 16-month timepoint. DNA sequence: TGTGCCAGCAGCTATCTAGCGGGCGGTTCCTACAATGAGCAGTTCTTC. Translated, it reads CASSYLAGGSYNEQFF.